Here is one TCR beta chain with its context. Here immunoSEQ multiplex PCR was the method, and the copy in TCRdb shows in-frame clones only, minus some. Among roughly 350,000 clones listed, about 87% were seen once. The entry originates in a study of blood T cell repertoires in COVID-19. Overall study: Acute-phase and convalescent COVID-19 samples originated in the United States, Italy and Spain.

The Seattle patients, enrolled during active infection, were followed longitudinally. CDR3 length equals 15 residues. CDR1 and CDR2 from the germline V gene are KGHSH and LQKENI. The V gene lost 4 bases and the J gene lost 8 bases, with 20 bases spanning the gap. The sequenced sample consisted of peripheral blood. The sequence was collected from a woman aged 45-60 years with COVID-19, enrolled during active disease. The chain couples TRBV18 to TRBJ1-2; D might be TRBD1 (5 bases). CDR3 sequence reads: CASSHGADSVGGYTF. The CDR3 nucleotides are TGTGCCAGCTCACATGGGGCCGACAGTGTGGGGGGCTACACCTTC.